These T cell receptor beta chains were read from a single sample in a study of human T cells and chemical hapten exposure. MiXCR was run by TCRdb on the RACE reads, yielding one entry per CDR3 protein. Of tens of thousands of distinct CDR3 sequences listed, around 9.3% are singletons. Specimen: whole blood, collected in connection with sensitization to the hapten diphenylcyclopropenone (DPC). The receptors shown here come from a woman in her 50s with alopecia areata. Some clones in this sample may be carry-over from other donors' samples. Each CDR3 is given with its conserved first and last residue. D genes are given only for firm matches. Clone sizes are given selectively: once, few, many, or a class where the clone is expanded.

d_call clone_size j_call v_call cdr3_nt cdr3_aa
TRBD1 few TRBJ1-5 TRBV7-2 TGTGCCAGCAGCTCCCGGACAGGTCGCAATCAGCCCCAGCATTTT CASSSRTGRNQPQHF
TRBD2 NA TRBJ2-1 TRBV12-3/TRBV12-4 TGTGCCAGCAGTTTGACTAGCGGAGGAAACAATGAGCAGTTCTTC CASSLTSGGNNEQFF
TRBD2 many TRBJ2-7 TRBV2 TGTGCCAGCAGTGACGCTAGCGGGGTTCGGTACGAGCAGTACTTC CASSDASGVRYEQYF
NA many TRBJ2-3 TRBV10-3 TGTGCCATCAGTGAGCGGGAGTTGGATACGCAGTATTTT CAISERELDTQYF
NA NA TRBJ1-1 TRBV6-5 TGTGCCAGCAGCCGAGCAGGGCGGACTGAAGCTTTCTTT CASSRAGRTEAFF
NA NA TRBJ1-1 TRBV7-9 TGTGCCAGCAGCCTGACCCTCGCCCGAGCTTTCTTT CASSLTLARAFF
TRBD1 few TRBJ2-7 TRBV6-6 TGTGCCAGCAGTAACATAGCAGGGGGAGCGACCTACGAGCAGTACTTC CASSNIAGGATYEQYF
TRBD2 few TRBJ2-7 TRBV11-2 TGTGCCAGCAGCCCACTTCAGGGACTAGCGTTTTCCGAGCAGTACTTC CASSPLQGLAFSEQYF
NA few TRBJ1-2 TRBV5-5 TGTGCCAGCAGCTTCGAGGTTTTCGACTATGGCTACACCTTC CASSFEVFDYGYTF
NA many TRBJ2-1 TRBV29-1 TGCAGCGTTGCCAGGGACAATGAGCAGTTCTTC CSVARDNEQFF
NA NA TRBJ2-3 TRBV7-2 TGTGCCAGCAGCCGCGGGATCCCAGATACGCAGTATTTT CASSRGIPDTQYF
NA NA TRBJ1-2 TRBV14 TGTGCCAGCAGCCAATTGAACTCCCCTAACTATGGCTACACCTTC CASSQLNSPNYGYTF
TRBD1 NA TRBJ2-7 TRBV20-1 TGCAGTGCTCTCAACCGGGACAGGGGATCCTACGAGCAGTACTTC CSALNRDRGSYEQYF
TRBD1 NA TRBJ1-4 TRBV18 TGTGCCAGCTCACAACGAACAGGGGGGAGTGAAAAACTGTTTTTT CASSQRTGGSEKLFF
NA few TRBJ1-1 TRBV20-1 TGCAGTGCTAGCCGACAACTGAACACTGAAGCTTTCTTT CSASRQLNTEAFF
TRBD2 NA TRBJ2-7 TRBV4-1 TGCGCCAGCAGCCAATTGAGCGGGAGAGTATACGAGCAGTACTTC CASSQLSGRVYEQYF
NA many TRBJ2-2 TRBV30 TGTGCCTGGAGGGCACAGGGAACCGGGGAGCTGTTTTTT CAWRAQGTGELFF
NA few TRBJ2-1 TRBV18 TGTGCCAGCTCACCAAGGGACGGTGAGCAGTTCTTC CASSPRDGEQFF
NA few TRBJ2-3 TRBV6-5 TGTGCCAGCACCCCAGGCCGGCAGCGGGGCACAGATACGCAGTATTTT CASTPGRQRGTDTQYF
NA many TRBJ2-5 TRBV21-1 TGTGCCAGCAGCAAACCAGAAAGGACTAGCGGGAAGTCAGAGACCCAGTACTTC CASSKPERTSGKSETQYF
TRBD2 NA TRBJ2-1 TRBV28 TGTGCCAGCAGTTCAGGACTAGGCTGGTTTGGGTTCTTC CASSSGLGWFGFF
NA many TRBJ2-3 TRBV3-1 TGTGCCAGCAGCCAACTGTCGACTAGTGGCGCAGACACGCAGTATTTT CASSQLSTSGADTQYF
TRBD2 once TRBJ2-3 TRBV9 TGTGCCAGCAGCGCCGCTAGCGGGATCACAGATACGCAGTATTTT CASSAASGITDTQYF
NA few TRBJ2-1 TRBV2 TGTGCCAGCAGTGAGGGGCGCCTTCGGAATGAGCAGTTCTTC CASSEGRLRNEQFF
TRBD2 NA TRBJ2-5 TRBV12-3/TRBV12-4 TGTGCCAGCGGAGAGGGACTAGCGGGAGAGACCCAGTACTTC CASGEGLAGETQYF
TRBD1 NA TRBJ2-1 TRBV7-9 TGTGCCAGCAGCAGACAGGGCGCGGCCTACAATGAGCAGTTCTTC CASSRQGAAYNEQFF
TRBD1 few TRBJ2-7 TRBV5-1 TGCGCCAGCAGCTTGGAGACAGGGAGCCTGTACGAGCAGTACTTC CASSLETGSLYEQYF
NA few TRBJ2-7 TRBV9 TGTGCCAGCAGCTCCCTGGGTGCGGCATACGAGCAGTACTTC CASSSLGAAYEQYF
TRBD1 few TRBJ2-1 TRBV11-2 TGTGCCAGCAGCTTAGGGGACAGGGTTAACAATGAGCAGTTCTTC CASSLGDRVNNEQFF
NA few TRBJ1-4 TRBV7-2 TGTGCCAGCAGCTTAGGGTTCGGGGAAATCGGAAAACTGTTTTTT CASSLGFGEIGKLFF
NA once TRBJ2-3 TRBV12-3/TRBV12-4 TGTACCAGCATGGGACAGGGGCTAGCGGGAGGTACTAGCACAGATACGCAGTATTTT CTSMGQGLAGGTSTDTQYF
NA many TRBJ2-1 TRBV20-1 TGCAGTGCTAGAGTCCCTAGCTCCTACAATGAGCAGTTCTTC CSARVPSSYNEQFF
NA many TRBJ1-4 TRBV12-3/TRBV12-4 TGTGCCAGCAGTTTTTGGGGCCCTAATGAAAAACTGTTTTTT CASSFWGPNEKLFF
NA many TRBJ2-5 TRBV7-7 TGTGCCAGCAGCTTAGATCGCGAGGAGACCCAGTACTTC CASSLDREETQYF
NA NA TRBJ2-3 TRBV7-9 TGTGCCAGCAGCTTCGGACAGATTAGCACAGATACGCAGTATTTT CASSFGQISTDTQYF
TRBD1 many TRBJ2-1 TRBV12-3/TRBV12-4 TGTGCCAGCAGTCCTAACCCGACAGGGGGGTACAATGAGCAGTTCTTC CASSPNPTGGYNEQFF
NA NA TRBJ2-1 TRBV27 TGTGCCAGCAGTTTATTTAGGGGAGGTGAGCAGTTCTTC CASSLFRGGEQFF
TRBD2 many TRBJ2-3 TRBV7-2 TGTGCCAGCAGCTTAGTATCGGTGCCTAGCGGGAGGGGGCATACGCAGTATTTT CASSLVSVPSGRGHTQYF
NA NA TRBJ2-7 TRBV11-3 TGTGCCAGCAGCTCGCCTCCTAGCCCACTATACGAGCAGTACTTC CASSSPPSPLYEQYF
NA few TRBJ1-5 TRBV12-3/TRBV12-4 TGTGCCAGCAGTGGAAACACGGGAGTATCTAATCAGCCCCAGCATTTT CASSGNTGVSNQPQHF
TRBD2 NA TRBJ2-1 TRBV7-2 TGTGCCAGCAGCCAGGCCCCGGGACTAGCGGGAGGGGCCGGTGAGCAGTTCTTC CASSQAPGLAGGAGEQFF